This T cell receptor beta chain came from a study of cytomegalovirus exposure and HLA in healthy donors. Study observations and caveats: Earlier analysis found most TCR beta V segments productive about 87% or about 30% of the time. Associated with cytomegalovirus, according to the listing, were approximately 160 TCR beta chains.

Germline-derived CDR1 and CDR2 are SGDLS and YYNGEE. The length of the CDR3 is 16 residues. Trimming took off 4 bases at V and 3 bases at J, with 16 bases between the two ends. PCR was performed using 60 Vbeta and 13 Jbeta primers. The method was immunoSEQ multiplex PCR; TCRdb's version includes in-frame clones alone and lacks a portion of them. This sample carries about 160,000 clones, over 75% of them seen once, and the ten largest clones take approximately 4.5%. Note on this clone: Its antigen is still unknown.

Sequencing input: PBMCs. The TCR was taken from a man aged 35-49 years in good health and CMV-seronegative. V is TRBV9 and J is TRBJ2-2; D may be TRBD2 (5 bases). The CDR3 region is CASSHAKGVYTGELFF. The CDR3 DNA reads TGTGCCAGCAGCCACGCGAAGGGAGTTTACACCGGGGAGCTGTTTTTT.